Shown below are 22 T cell receptor beta chains from a single sample sequenced in a study of cytomegalovirus exposure and HLA in healthy donors. The primer mix had 60 Vbeta and 13 Jbeta primers. Sequencing used immunoSEQ multiplex PCR; TCRdb keeps in-frame clones, though not all of them. The sample includes approximately 82,000 clones. Sequenced input: PBMCs. Every receptor here comes from a woman in her sixties or seventies in good health and CMV-seronegative.

The gene calls are TRBV7-8 and TRBJ1-2; D is possibly TRBD1 (6 bases). V dropped 6 bases and J dropped 3 bases, with 11 bases sitting between them. The CDR3 spans 13 residues. Germline CDR1 reads SGHVS; CDR2 reads FQNEAQ. The CDR3 DNA reads TGTGCCAGCAGTCAGACAGGACACTATGGCTACACCTTC. Translating it yields CASSQTGHYGYTF.

V usage is TRBV28 and J usage is TRBJ1-1; D uncertain. The germline V gene has CDR1 MDHEN and CDR2 SYDVKM. The V end was cut by 5 bases, the J end by 0 bases, with 10 bases between. This CDR3 is 14 amino acids long. CDR3 coding DNA: TGTGCCAGCAGTGTAGGCGGCATGAACACTGAAGCTTTCTTT. This encodes CASSVGGMNTEAFF.

CDR3 residues: CASSPRTSGADTQYF. The CDR3 DNA sequence: TGTGCCAGCAGCCCACGGACTAGCGGAGCAGATACGCAGTATTTT. The chain links TRBV21-1 to TRBJ2-3; the D segment call TRBD2 is taken from the table without a DNA check. TRBV21-1 is a documented pseudogene. The CDR3 covers 15 residues.

This chain uses TRBV2 with TRBJ1-5; TRBD1 agrees at 7 bases. The CDR3 has 13 amino acids. V trimming: 7 bases; J trimming: 5 bases; junction bases outside the gene matches: 5. Germline values: CDR1 SNHLY, CDR2 FYNNEI. The CDR3 region has the DNA TGTGCCAGCAACAGGGGCGGCCATCAGCCCCAGCATTTT. It translates to CASNRGGHQPQHF.

This sequence joins TRBV5-4 and TRBJ1-1; 12 bases are shared with TRBD1. J gave up 3 bases and V 3 bases, and 9 bases lay outside the gene matches. The CDR3 covers 17 residues. Per germline, CDR1 SGHNT and CDR2 YYREEE (reference sequence). The CDR3 region has the DNA TGTGCCAGCAGCTGGGACAGGGGGCTAGTTAGGTACACTGAAGCTTTCTTT. Translated: CASSWDRGLVRYTEAFF.

This CDR3 is CAWSVLGRSNSPLHF. The CDR3, as DNA: TGTGCCTGGAGTGTATTGGGCAGATCTAATTCACCCCTCCACTTT. The gene calls are TRBV30 and TRBJ1-6; the D is unclear. Trimming cost V 0 bases and J 6 bases, with 12 bases left between them. This CDR3 spans 15 amino acids. The germline V gene has CDR1 GTSNPN and CDR2 SVGIG (reference sequence). The full variable domain, in which reference TRBV30 and TRBJ1-6 provide the parts outside the CDR3, is SQTIHQWPATLVQPVGSPLSLECTVEGTSNPNLYWYRQAAGRGLQLLFYSVGIGQISSEVPQNLSASRPQDRQFILSSKKLLLSDSGFYLCAWSVLGRSNSPLHFGNGTRLTVT.

The CDR3 spells CATGTGGRNQPQHF. In DNA form, the CDR3 reads TGTGCCACCGGGACAGGGGGCCGCAATCAGCCCCAGCATTTT. The genes are TRBV19 and TRBJ1-5; 12 nucleotides agree with TRBD1. Germline CDR1 reads LNHDA; CDR2 reads SQIVND (reference sequence). There are 14 residues in the CDR3. The V segment lost 10 bases and the J segment 2 bases; nucleotides outside the gene matches: 3.

The chain uses TRBV6-6 and TRBJ1-1; 7 bases are a match to TRBD1. Germline-derived CDR1 and CDR2 are MNHNY and SVGAGI (reference sequence). The CDR3 contains 16 residues. The junction had 11 bases not matched to a gene; V was cut back by 2 bases and J by 5 bases. DNA of the CDR3: TGTGCCAGCAGTTACCCACAGGGGAATAGAGCAACTGAAGCTTTCTTT. It specifies CASSYPQGNRATEAFF.

The chain couples TRBV28 to TRBJ1-5; no clear D. This CDR3 contains 12 residues. Germline CDR1 reads MDHEN; CDR2 reads SYDVKM. V was trimmed by 2 bases and J by 6 bases, leaving 5 bases between them. The CDR3 DNA is TGTGCCAGCAGTTTAGTCAGTCAGCCCCAGCATTTT. Its protein product is CASSLVSQPQHF.

V and J are TRBV19 and TRBJ1-2; the match to TRBD1 covers 8 bases. CDR3 size: 14 residues. Germline assignment: CDR1 LNHDA and CDR2 SQIVND (reference sequence). The V segment lost 5 bases and the J segment 5 bases; nucleotides outside the gene matches: 7. The CDR3 bases are TGTGCCAGTAGTTCCCTACAGGGGGAATATGGCTACACCTTC. Translated: CASSSLQGEYGYTF.

J is TRBJ2-7 and V is TRBV28; 7 bases fit TRBD2. J lost 0 bases, V lost 3 bases, and 2 bases had no gene match. This CDR3 comprises 14 residues. From germline, CDR1 is MDHEN and CDR2 SYDVKM. The CDR3 spells CASSFSGASYEQYF. Here the CDR3 DNA reads TGTGCCAGCAGTTTCAGCGGGGCCTCCTACGAGCAGTACTTC.

This sequence joins TRBV5-1 and TRBJ2-7; no clear D. Trimming shortened V by 3 bases and J by 4 bases, and 8 bases separated the two germline ends. The CDR3 is 12 amino acids. Germline values: CDR1 SGHRS, CDR2 YFSETQ. In DNA, the CDR3 is TGCGCCAGCAGCTCATATGCGTACGAGCAGTACTTC. This gives the protein CASSSYAYEQYF.

The genes are TRBV6-5 and TRBJ2-5; D may be TRBD1 (6 bases). Germline CDR1 MNHEY, CDR2 SVGAGI. This CDR3 spans 14 amino acids. V was shortened by 8 bases and J by 5 bases, with 18 bases between the two germline ends. The DNA for the CDR3 is TGTGCCAGCCGAAGCCAGGGGACCGGGGAGACCCAGTACTTC. This translates into CASRSQGTGETQYF.

The V gene is TRBV5-1, the J gene TRBJ2-5; 8 bases fit TRBD2. Per germline, CDR1 SGHRS and CDR2 YFSETQ. The CDR3 is 16 amino acids. Losses at the gene ends were 0 bases for V and 4 bases for J; bases not matched to a gene: 8. CDR3 protein: CASSLDGSGIGETQYF. In DNA, the CDR3 is TGCGCCAGCAGCTTGGATGGTAGCGGGATAGGAGAGACCCAGTACTTC.

CDR3 DNA sequence: TGCGCCAGCAGCCAAGAGTGGACAGAATCGGAGACCCAGTACTTC. This translates into CASSQEWTESETQYF. V gene TRBV4-3 combines with J gene TRBJ2-5, with D maybe TRBD1 (6 bases). V shed 0 bases and J shed 5 bases, with 13 bases lying between them. The CDR3 is 15 amino acids. The germline V gene encodes CDR1 LGHNA and CDR2 YSLEER.

The chain is built from TRBV9 and TRBJ2-1, with TRBD2 matching 8 bases. The CDR3 spans 15 residues. V was clipped by 4 bases and J by 0 bases; unmatched bases: 3. Germline assignment: CDR1 SGDLS and CDR2 YYNGEE. The DNA of the CDR3 is TGTGCCAGCAGCCCCACTAGCGGCTCCTACAATGAGCAGTTCTTC. Its protein product is CASSPTSGSYNEQFF.

Written as DNA, the CDR3 is TGTGCCAGCAGCTTAACCGGACTAGCGAGTAGCACAGATACGCAGTATTTT. Translating it yields CASSLTGLASSTDTQYF. V and J are TRBV7-2 and TRBJ2-3, with 9 bases identical to TRBD2. Germline values: CDR1 SGHTA, CDR2 FQGNSA. V shed 2 bases, J shed 0 bases, and the junction held 6 bases outside the gene matches. The CDR3 covers 17 residues.

The chain has TRBV4-1 and TRBJ2-1; 8 positions agree with TRBD2. Germline V lookup: CDR1 MGHRA, CDR2 YSYEKL. The ends lost 4 bases at V and 3 bases at J; junction bases unmatched: 14. The CDR3 covers 18 residues. The CDR3, as DNA: TGCGCCAGCAGCCGCGGGCTAGCGGGCTCCTATAACTACAATGAGCAGTTCTTC. Translating gives CASSRGLAGSYNYNEQFF.

The gene calls are TRBV29-1 and TRBJ2-1; D may be TRBD1 (6 bases). The CDR3 length is 13 residues. V lost 1 base and J 5 bases, leaving 9 bases between the germline ends. Per the germline V gene, CDR1 is SQVTM and CDR2 is ANQGSEA. The CDR3 loop is CSVEAGQNNEQFF. CDR3 DNA sequence: TGCAGCGTTGAAGCGGGACAAAACAATGAGCAGTTCTTC.

This chain uses TRBV28 with TRBJ1-4; D unclear. The CDR3 length is 10 residues. Germline V CDR1 and CDR2: MDHEN, SYDVKM. Between the trimmed V and J ends, which lost 6 bases and 12 bases, there was a span of 8 bases. The CDR3, as DNA: TGTGCCAGCAGGGCCGAGGAACTGTTTTTT. Encoded protein: CASRAEELFF.

This chain connects TRBV21-1 to TRBJ2-3; whether TRBD2, the table's D call, matches the DNA was not checked. TRBV21-1 is a known pseudogene. The CDR3 loop spans 19 amino acids. The CDR3 DNA reads TGTGCCAGCAGCCCCCTTTCTTTAGCGGGAGGACCTAGCACAGATACGCAGTATTTT. Translated, it gives CASSPLSLAGGPSTDTQYF.

V gene TRBV19 combines with J gene TRBJ2-5, with 10 positions matching TRBD2. Looked up from germline, CDR1 is LNHDA and CDR2 is SQIVND (reference sequence). The CDR3 is 14 residues long. The V gene end was trimmed by 1 base and the J gene end by 4 bases; junction bases not matched to a gene: 0. The CDR3 region is CASSIGLAGETQYF. The CDR3 coding sequence is TGTGCCAGTAGTATAGGACTAGCGGGAGAGACCCAGTACTTC.